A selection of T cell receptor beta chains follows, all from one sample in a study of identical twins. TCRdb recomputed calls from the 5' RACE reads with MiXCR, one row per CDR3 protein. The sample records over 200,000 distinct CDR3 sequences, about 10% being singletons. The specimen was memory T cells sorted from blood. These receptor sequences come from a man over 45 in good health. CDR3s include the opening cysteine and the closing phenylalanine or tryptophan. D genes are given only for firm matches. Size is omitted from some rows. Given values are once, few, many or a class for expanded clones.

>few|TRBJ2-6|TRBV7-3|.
CASSLMGTGANVLTF
TGTGCCAGCAGCTTAATGGGGACTGGGGCCAACGTCCTGACTTTC
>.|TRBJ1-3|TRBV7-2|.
CASSLATVDSSGNTIYF
TGTGCCAGCAGCTTAGCCACTGTTGACAGCTCTGGAAACACCATATATTTT
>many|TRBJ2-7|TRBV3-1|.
CASSQRQGVTYEQYF
TGTGCCAGCAGCCAACGACAAGGGGTAACCTACGAGCAGTACTTC
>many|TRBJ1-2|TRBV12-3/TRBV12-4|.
CASRPSGVRYTF
TGTGCCAGCAGGCCCTCGGGGGTTCGCTACACCTTC
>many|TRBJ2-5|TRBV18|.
CATSGGETQYF
TGTGCCACCTCCGGGGGAGAGACCCAGTACTTC
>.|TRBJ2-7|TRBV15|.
CATSRDGRGTASYEQYF
TGTGCCACCAGCAGAGATGGTAGGGGAACAGCTTCCTACGAGCAGTACTTC
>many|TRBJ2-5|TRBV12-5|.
CASAIEGETQYF
TGTGCTAGTGCCATTGAAGGAGAGACCCAGTACTTC
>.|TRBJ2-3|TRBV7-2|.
CASSLTRLTDTQYF
TGTGCCAGCAGCTTAACGCGTTTAACAGATACGCAGTATTTT
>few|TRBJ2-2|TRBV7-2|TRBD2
CASSLGGGPRELFF
TGTGCCAGCAGCTTAGGGGGGGGTCCCAGGGAGCTGTTTTTT
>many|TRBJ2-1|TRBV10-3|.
CAISESSTPFNEQFF
TGTGCCATCAGTGAGTCGAGTACGCCTTTCAATGAGCAGTTCTTC
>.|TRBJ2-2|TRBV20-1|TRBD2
CSATTSGRALGELFF
TGCAGTGCCACGACTAGCGGGAGGGCCCTCGGGGAGCTGTTTTTT
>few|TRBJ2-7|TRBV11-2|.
CASSLAVGDYEQYF
TGTGCCAGCAGCTTAGCCGTCGGGGACTACGAGCAGTACTTC
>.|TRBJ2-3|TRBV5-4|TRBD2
CASSLLLASGNTQYF
TGTGCCAGCAGCTTATTGTTGGCTAGCGGGAATACGCAGTATTTT
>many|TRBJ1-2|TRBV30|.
CAWMSRRNYGYTF
TGTGCCTGGATGTCACGGCGGAACTATGGCTACACCTTC
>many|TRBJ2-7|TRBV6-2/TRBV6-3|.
CASIRDAGTYEQYF
TGTGCCAGCATAAGGGACGCGGGGACCTACGAGCAGTACTTC
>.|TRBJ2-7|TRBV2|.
CASSAKLGGGYEQYF
TGTGCCAGCAGTGCGAAGCTGGGGGGCGGCTACGAGCAGTACTTC